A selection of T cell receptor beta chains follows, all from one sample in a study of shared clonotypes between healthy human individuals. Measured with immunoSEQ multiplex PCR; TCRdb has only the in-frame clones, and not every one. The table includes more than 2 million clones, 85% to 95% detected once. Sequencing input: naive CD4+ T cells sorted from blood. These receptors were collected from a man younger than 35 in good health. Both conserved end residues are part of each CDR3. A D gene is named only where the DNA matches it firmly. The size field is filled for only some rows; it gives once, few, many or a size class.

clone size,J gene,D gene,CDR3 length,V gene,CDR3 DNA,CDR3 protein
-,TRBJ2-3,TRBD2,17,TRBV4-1,TGCGCCAGCAGCCAAGGAAATAGCGGGAGGATCACAGATACGCAGTATTTT,CASSQGNSGRITDTQYF
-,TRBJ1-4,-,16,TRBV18,TGTGCCAGCTCACCACCTTCGACACGAACTAATGAAAAACTGTTTTTT,CASSPPSTRTNEKLFF
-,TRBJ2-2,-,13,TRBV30,TGTGCCTGGAGTTTAAGGAGCACCGGGGAGCTGTTTTTT,CAWSLRSTGELFF
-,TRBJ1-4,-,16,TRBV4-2,TGTGCCAGCAGCCAAGATTATGGGGGGACTAATGAAAAACTGTTTTTT,CASSQDYGGTNEKLFF
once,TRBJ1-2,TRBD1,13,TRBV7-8,TGTGCCAGCAGCCTCGGACAGGGAGGTGGCTACACCTTC,CASSLGQGGGYTF
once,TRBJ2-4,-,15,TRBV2,TGTGCCAGCAGTGTGGGGGTTCTAGCCAAAAACATTCAGTACTTC,CASSVGVLAKNIQYF
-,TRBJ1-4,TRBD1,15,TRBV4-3,TGCGCCAGCAGCCTTAGAGGGGACAGCAATGAAAAACTGTTTTTT,CASSLRGDSNEKLFF
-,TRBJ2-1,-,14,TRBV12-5,TGTGCTAGTGGTTTGAGCGGGTGGTACAATGAGCAGTTCTTC,CASGLSGWYNEQFF
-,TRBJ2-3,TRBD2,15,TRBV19,TGTGCCAGTAGTATAGATGCGGGAGGGCCGAAAACGCAGTATTTT,CASSIDAGGPKTQYF
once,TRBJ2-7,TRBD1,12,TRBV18,TGTGCCAGCTCACTGGACAGGGCTGAGCAGTACTTC,CASSLDRAEQYF
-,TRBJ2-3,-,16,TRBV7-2,TGTGCCAGCAGCCCGCGGCAAATCGTCGTACCAGATACGCAGTATTTT,CASSPRQIVVPDTQYF
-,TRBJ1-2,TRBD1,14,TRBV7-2,TGTGCCAGCAGCCCTCAGGGGGCGCGTTATGGCTACACCTTC,CASSPQGARYGYTF
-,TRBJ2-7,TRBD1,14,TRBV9,TGTGCCAGCAGCGTCCAAGACAGGGTCAACGAGCAGTACTTC,CASSVQDRVNEQYF
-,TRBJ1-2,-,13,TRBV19,TGTGCCAGTAGCCCTGGGGCCCCCTATGGCTACACCTTC,CASSPGAPYGYTF
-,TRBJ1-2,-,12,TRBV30,TGTGCCTGGAGCGTCTCAGATAAACCATACACCTTC,CAWSVSDKPYTF
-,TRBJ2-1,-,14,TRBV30,TGTGCCTGGAGTATACTACTGGCCCACAATGAGCAGTTCTTC,CAWSILLAHNEQFF
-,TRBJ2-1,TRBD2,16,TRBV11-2,TGTGCCAGCAGCTTAGATGGGACTAGCCCCACCCGTGAGCAGTTCTTC,CASSLDGTSPTREQFF
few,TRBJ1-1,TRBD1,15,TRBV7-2,TGTGCCAGCAGCTTAGGGGACAGGGTGAACACTGAAGCTTTCTTT,CASSLGDRVNTEAFF
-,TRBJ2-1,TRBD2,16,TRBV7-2,TGTGCCAGCAGCTTGATGGGACTAGCGGGAGTAAATGAGCAGTTCTTC,CASSLMGLAGVNEQFF
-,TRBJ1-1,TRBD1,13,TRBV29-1,TGCAGCGTTGTGGGACAGAAGAACACTGAAGCTTTCTTT,CSVVGQKNTEAFF
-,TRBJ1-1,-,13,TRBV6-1,TGTGCCAGCAGTGAAGGACAAACGACTGAAGCTTTCTTT,CASSEGQTTEAFF
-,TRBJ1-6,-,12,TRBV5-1,TGCGCCAGCAGCTTGGTGGACTCACCCCTCCACTTT,CASSLVDSPLHF
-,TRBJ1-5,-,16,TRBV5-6,TGTGCCAGCAGCTTAGGACAGCGTAATAGCAATCAGCCCCAGCATTTT,CASSLGQRNSNQPQHF
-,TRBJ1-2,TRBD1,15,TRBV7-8,TGTGCCAGCAGCTCTGGGACAGAAGCTAACTATGGCTACACCTTC,CASSSGTEANYGYTF
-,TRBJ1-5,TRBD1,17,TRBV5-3,TGTGCCAGAAGCTCCTACAGGGGGCGAGGTTGGAAGCAGCCCCAGCATTTT,CARSSYRGRGWKQPQHF
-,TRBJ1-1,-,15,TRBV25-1,TGTGCCAGCAGTGAATCGGGGGGCTCGAACACTGAAGCTTTCTTT,CASSESGGSNTEAFF
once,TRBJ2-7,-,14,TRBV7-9,TGTGCCAGCAGCTCCAGGACCGAGTCCTACGAGCAGTACTTC,CASSSRTESYEQYF
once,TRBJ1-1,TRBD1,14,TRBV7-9,TGTGCCAGCAGCTTCGGGACAGAGAGCACTGAAGCTTTCTTT,CASSFGTESTEAFF
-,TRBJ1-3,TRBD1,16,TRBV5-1,TGCGCCAGCAGCTGGGGAGACAGGGGGCGAGGGAACACCATATATTTT,CASSWGDRGRGNTIYF
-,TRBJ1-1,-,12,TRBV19,TGTGCCAGTAGTATAATTGGGGGGCGAGCTTTCTTT,CASSIIGGRAFF
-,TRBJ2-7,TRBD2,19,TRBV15,TGTGCCACCAGCAGAGAGGGGCTAGCGGGGGGCCGGAGCTCCTACGAGCAGTACTTC,CATSREGLAGGRSSYEQYF
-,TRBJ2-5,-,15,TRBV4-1,TGCGCCAGCAGCCAAGATCGGAGGCCACAAGAGACCCAGTACTTC,CASSQDRRPQETQYF
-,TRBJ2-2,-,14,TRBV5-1,TGCGCCAGCAAGGGGGGGAAGAACACCGGGGAGCTGTTTTTT,CASKGGKNTGELFF
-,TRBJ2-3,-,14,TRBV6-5,TGTGCCAGCAAACGAGGGGGTGGGACAGATACGCAGTATTTT,CASKRGGGTDTQYF
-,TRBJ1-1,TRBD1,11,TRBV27,TGTGCCAGCAGTCCCACAGGGGTTGCTTTCTTT,CASSPTGVAFF
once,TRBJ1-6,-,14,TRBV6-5,TGTGCCAGCAGCCCCCCCGGAGGGGATTCACCCCTCCACTTT,CASSPPGGDSPLHF
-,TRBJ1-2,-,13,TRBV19,TGTGCCAGTAGTACCAGGGGAATCGGTGGCTACACCTTC,CASSTRGIGGYTF
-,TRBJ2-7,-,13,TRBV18,TGTGCCAGCTCACCAAGGGGGGGCAACGAGCAGTACTTC,CASSPRGGNEQYF
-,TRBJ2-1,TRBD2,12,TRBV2,TGTGCCAGCGGACTAGCGTACAATGAGCAGTTCTTC,CASGLAYNEQFF
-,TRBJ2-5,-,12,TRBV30,TGTGCCTGGAGTGTAGTGCAAGAGACCCAGTACTTC,CAWSVVQETQYF
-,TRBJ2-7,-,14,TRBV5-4,TGTGCCAGCAGCTCGGGACTGAGCTCCTACGAGCAGTACTTC,CASSSGLSSYEQYF
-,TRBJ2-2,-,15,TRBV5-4,TGTGCCAGCAGCTTGGGGCAGCTAAGGTCCGGGGAGCTGTTTTTT,CASSLGQLRSGELFF
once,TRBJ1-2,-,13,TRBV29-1,TGCAGCGTTGAAGATCGAGGGATCTATGGCTACACCTTC,CSVEDRGIYGYTF
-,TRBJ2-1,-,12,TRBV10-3,TGTGCCATACACGGACCCCACAATGAGCAGTTCTTC,CAIHGPHNEQFF